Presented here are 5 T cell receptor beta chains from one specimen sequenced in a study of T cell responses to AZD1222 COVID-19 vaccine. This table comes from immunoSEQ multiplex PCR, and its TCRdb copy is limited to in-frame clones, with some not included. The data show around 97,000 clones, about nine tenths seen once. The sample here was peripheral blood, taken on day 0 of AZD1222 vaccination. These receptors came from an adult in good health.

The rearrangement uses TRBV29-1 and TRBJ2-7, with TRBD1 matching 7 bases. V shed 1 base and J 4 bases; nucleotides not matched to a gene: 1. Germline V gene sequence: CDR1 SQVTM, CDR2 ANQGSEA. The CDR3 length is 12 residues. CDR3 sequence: CSVEGQGYEQYF. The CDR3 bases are TGCAGCGTTGAAGGACAGGGTTACGAGCAGTACTTC.

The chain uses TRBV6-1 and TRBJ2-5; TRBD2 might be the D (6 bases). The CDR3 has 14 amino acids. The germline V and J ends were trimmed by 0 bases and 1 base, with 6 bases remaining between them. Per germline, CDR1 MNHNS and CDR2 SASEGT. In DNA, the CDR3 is TGTGCCAGCAGTGAAGCGGGAGGCCAAGAGACCCAGTACTTC. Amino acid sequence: CASSEAGGQETQYF.

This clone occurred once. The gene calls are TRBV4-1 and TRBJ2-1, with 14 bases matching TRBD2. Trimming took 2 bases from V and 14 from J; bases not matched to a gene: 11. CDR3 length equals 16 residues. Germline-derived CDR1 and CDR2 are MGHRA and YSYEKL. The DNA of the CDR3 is TGCGCCAGCAGCCAACGACTCGGGACTAGCGGGGGCCCAGAGTTCTTC. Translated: CASSQRLGTSGGPEFF.

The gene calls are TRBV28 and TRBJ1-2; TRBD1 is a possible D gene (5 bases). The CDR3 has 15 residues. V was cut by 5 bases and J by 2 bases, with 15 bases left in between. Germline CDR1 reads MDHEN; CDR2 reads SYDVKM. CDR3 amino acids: CASSPLTWGNYGYTF. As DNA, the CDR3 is TGTGCCAGCAGTCCCCTCACCTGGGGGAACTATGGCTACACCTTC.

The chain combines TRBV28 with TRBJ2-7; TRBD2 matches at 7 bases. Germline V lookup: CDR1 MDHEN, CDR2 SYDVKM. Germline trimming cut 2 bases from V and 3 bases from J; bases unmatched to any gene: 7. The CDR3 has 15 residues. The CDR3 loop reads CASSLAGVPIYEQYF. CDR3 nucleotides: TGTGCCAGCAGTTTAGCGGGAGTTCCCATCTACGAGCAGTACTTC.